A single T cell receptor beta chain is shown here with its context. This clone's antigen is unknown. No much larger clonotype is one base removed from it; base qualities were not supplied. The data derive from a study of blood T cell repertoires in COVID-19 (dated by TCRdb to the early 2020s). At the level of the whole study: The collaborator samples originated in the United States, Italy and Spain and spanned the acute and convalescent phases of COVID-19. Nearly every sample came with metadata listing a de-identified subject ID, COVID-19 status, age in years and sex. The repertoires were made available in a free public database intended to serve as a resource for research on the immune response to SARS-CoV-2. Deeply sampled blood TCRbeta repertoires from subjects exposed to, actively infected with, or recovered from COVID-19 were included in the dataset. The prospective study material was composed of cDNA or gDNA derived from T cells, B-cell-depleted T cells, or PBMCs. The samples were drawn from the first 160 participants of the ongoing ImmuneRACE study and from more than 1,000 subjects provided by 6 global collaborators. Where available, HLA class I and class II types were obtained from metadata supplied by the sample provider rather than from assay-based typing. On the study overall, not on this receptor specifically: Clinical and demographic metadata were provided uncurated, with the amount varying by source and participant.

V ends up 4 bases short and J 3 bases short, with an unmatched junction base count of 7. The CDR3 holds 14 amino acids from the cysteine to the phenylalanine. The DNA shown is the 42-base CDR3, in frame from base 1. The germline V gene provides CDR1 SGHRS and CDR2 YFSETQ. Enrolling through a virtual design, the prospective study's participants ranged in age from roughly 18 to 100 years and lived across around 25 United States geographic areas. To assign participants to cohorts, the prospective study relied on clinical history that participants themselves reported in a screening survey and a study questionnaire. Exposed participants were defined as having been in contact with someone with a PCR-confirmed or clinician-diagnosed COVID-19 case within 2 weeks of study entry. In the prospective study, mobile phlebotomists collected whole blood, serum and a nasopharyngeal or oropharyngeal swab from each participant. Additional blood draws and questionnaires over an approximately 2-month period could optionally be provided by prospective study participants. Before DNA extraction, prospective study blood samples were shipped either frozen or at room temperature.

TCRbeta CDR3 regions were amplified from genomic DNA by means of the immunoSEQ Assay, a bias-controlled multiplex PCR. In the original analysis: Within the assay, amplification of reference gene primers was used to estimate how many nucleated cells each sample contained. To quantify the absolute abundance of each unique TCRbeta CDR3 rearrangement, sequence reads were collapsed and filtered. Productive Simpson clonality was computed per sample as the square root of Simpson's diversity index over productive rearrangements. Sourced from immuneACCESS, this table was stored by TCRdb with only in-frame sequences that have V and J called. A share of the clones is absent; for the studies checked, an unresolved V gene accounts for under half, and the remainder has no known explanation. That table furnishes V, J and clone size, whereas the DNA furnished D and trimming. Within this sample are 150,000 or so clones, with 80% to 85% of them counted one time only. 5.5% to 7.5% of the sample comes from the top ten.

This chain is built from TRBV5-1 and TRBJ2-7, and 7 bases in between align with TRBD2. This sequence originates from a woman aged 50 to 60 who had been exposed to COVID-19. Source material: PBMCs or T cells enriched from blood (not recorded which). CDR3 loop: CASSKGLELYEQYF. Here is the DNA: TGCGCCAGCAGCAAAGGACTAGAACTCTACGAGCAGTACTTC.